This note documents a single T cell receptor beta chain sequence. Its antigen is undetermined. This sample is part of a study of T cell responses to AZD1222 COVID-19 vaccine. Study findings and constraints: Reportedly, nearly half of unique spike TCRs recognized epitopes outside B.1.351/B.1.1.7 mutations. Clonal diversity may have been underestimated in mostly white British donors.

Data came from immunoSEQ multiplex PCR; TCRdb stores just in-frame clones and leaves some out. The table includes about 180,000 clones, 80% to 95% detected once. V dropped 6 bases and J dropped 2; count of bases not matched to a gene: 3. The CDR3 extends over 14 amino acids. CDR1 SNHLY and CDR2 FYNNEI come from the germline V gene. The source is an adult who received the AZD1222 COVID-19 vaccine. This chain joins TRBV2 and TRBJ2-5, with 10 bases matching TRBD2. The sequencing used peripheral blood, collected 28 days after the second AZD1222 dose. CDR3 amino acids: CASRPAGGQETQYF. In nucleotides, the CDR3 is TGTGCCAGCAGGCCAGCGGGGGGGCAAGAGACCCAGTACTTC.